One sample yielded the 9 T cell receptor beta chains listed below, sequenced in a study of blood T cell repertoires in COVID-19. TCRdb's copy holds only in-frame clones and misses some; the assay was immunoSEQ multiplex PCR. Of some 31,000 clones listed, 85% were seen once; the top ten hold more than 7.5%. Sequencing was performed on peripheral blood. The receptors come from a man aged 80 or over with active COVID-19.

This clone was observed a handful of times. The rearrangement links TRBV5-4 to TRBJ1-2; 9 positions agree with TRBD1. V lost 8 bases, J lost 4 bases, and 6 bases stayed unmatched. This CDR3 is built from 13 residues. Germline assignment: CDR1 SGHNT and CDR2 YYREEE (reference sequence). CDR3 sequence (DNA): TGTGCCAGTGGTACAGGGGGCGGCTATGGCTACACCTTC. Translated, it gives CASGTGGGYGYTF.

The rearrangement links TRBV19 to TRBJ1-2; D is perhaps TRBD1 (5 bases). The germline V gene has CDR1 LNHDA and CDR2 SQIVND (reference sequence). The CDR3 contains 12 residues. V lost 5 bases and J 7 bases, leaving 11 bases between the germline ends. CDR3 nucleotides: TGTGCCAGTAGTCCCCGGGGGAGTGGCTACACCTTC. Residues: CASSPRGSGYTF. The full variable domain, rest sourced from reference TRBV19 and TRBJ1-2, is DGGITQSPKYLFRKEGQNVTLSCEQNLNHDAMYWYRQDPGQGLRLIYYSQIVNDFQKGDIAEGYSVSREKKESFPLTVTSAQKNPTAFYLCASSPRGSGYTFGSGTRLTVV.

CDR3 DNA sequence: TGTGCCACCAATTCCGGGACAGGGAACACCGGGGAGCTGTTTTTT. This translates into CATNSGTGNTGELFF. The chain uses TRBV24-1 and TRBJ2-2, with 8 bases matching TRBD1. CDR1 KGHDR and CDR2 SFDVKD come from the germline V gene. This CDR3 has 15 residues. With V trimmed by 8 bases and J by 1 base, 5 bases remained unmatched.

The chain links TRBV28 to TRBJ1-4; D might be TRBD1 (5 bases). Trimming shortened V by 10 bases and J by 13 bases, and 16 bases separated the two germline ends. Germline lookup yields CDR1 MDHEN and CDR2 SYDVKM. CDR3 size: 11 residues. The CDR3, as DNA: TGTGCCACCGGGGGGGGGAGAGGACTGTTTTTT. Its translation: CATGGGRGLFF.

The gene calls are TRBV5-6 and TRBJ1-4, with TRBD1 matching over 8 bases. Per germline, CDR1 SGHDT and CDR2 YYEEEE. The CDR3 consists of 15 residues. The trim removed 6 bases at V and 6 bases at J, leaving 10 bases unmatched. Here the CDR3 reads CASTATGGVDEKLFF. DNA for the CDR3: TGTGCCAGCACCGCAACAGGGGGGGTCGATGAAAAACTGTTTTTT.

CDR3 coding DNA: TGTGCCAGCAGCGCCCGGGACTCTAACATTCAGTACTTC. Amino acids: CASSARDSNIQYF. The rearrangement joins TRBV5-6 to TRBJ2-4, with a possible D match to TRBD2 (6 bases). V was shortened by 4 bases and J by 7 bases, with 12 bases between the two germline ends. The CDR3 has 13 amino acids. Germline values: CDR1 SGHDT, CDR2 YYEEEE.

This clone was observed once. V and J are TRBV5-5 and TRBJ2-7; D is unresolved. Trimming cost V 3 bases and J 3 bases, with 13 bases left between them. Germline CDR1 and CDR2: SGHKS and YYEKEE (reference sequence). CDR3 length equals 14 residues. CDR3 nucleotide sequence: TGTGCCAGCAGCTCGGTCGCCGCGGTCTACGAGCAGTACTTC. It is translated as CASSSVAAVYEQYF. The full variable domain, in which reference TRBV5-5 and TRBJ2-7 provide the parts outside the CDR3, is DAGVTQSPTHLIKTRGQQVTLRCSPISGHKSVSWYQQVLGQGPQFIFQYYEKEERGRGNFPDRFSARQFPNYSSELNVNALLLGDSALYLCASSSVAAVYEQYFGPGTRLTVT.

V and J are TRBV3-1 (or the pseudogene TRBV3-2) and TRBJ2-3; tentatively, D is TRBD1 (5 bases). This CDR3 contains 15 residues. Deletions cut 1 base from V and 4 bases from J, with 12 bases between. Germline CDR1 and CDR2: LGHDT and YNNKEL (reference sequence). In DNA, the CDR3 is TGTGCCAGCAGCCAAGGCGGACATGGGGCAGATACGCAGTATTTT. Protein sequence: CASSQGGHGADTQYF.

V is TRBV5-8 and J is TRBJ1-5; possible D gene TRBD1, 6 bases. CDR3 length: 15 residues. The V end lost 4 bases, the J end lost 0 bases, and 11 bases lay between the germline ends. The germline CDR1 and CDR2 sequences are SGHTS and YDEGEE. The CDR3 coding sequence is TGTGCCAGCAGCCCTGGGGGCATTAGCAATCAGCCCCAGCATTTT. It encodes CASSPGGISNQPQHF.